This T cell receptor beta chain originates from a study of identical twins. Findings and limits, study-wide: It was cross-sectional statistical analysis, not following the same donors, that the conclusions relied on. The authors noted that invariant MAIT and iNKT cells could partly confound zero-insertion analyses. Carriage of fewer insertions was seen in abundant cord blood beta clonotypes, whereas memory repertoires showed none.

Unique molecular identifiers were present on the cDNA, and a universal primer site came from template switching. Via MiXCR, TCRdb re-called the 5' RACE reads, giving one row per CDR3 protein. The sample has approximately 220,000 distinct CDR3 sequences; 6% to 9% are singletons. In this sample, this clonotype turned up many times. Its antigen remains unidentified. These same data were also listed under a study on yellow fever vaccine responses in identical twins.

Sequencing input: memory (CD45RO+) T cells sorted from blood. The receptor comes from a young woman in good health.

Written as DNA, the CDR3 is TGTGCCAGCAGCTTAGTTCAGAGGGAGACCCAGTACTTC. It encodes CASSLVQRETQYF. The chain couples TRBV7-9 to TRBJ2-5; D is uncertain. In germline, CDR1 is SEHNR, CDR2 FQNEAQ (reference sequence). The CDR3 contains 13 residues. Trimming left V 1 base short and J 5 bases short, with 8 bases between.